This T cell receptor beta chain was sequenced for a study of shared clonotypes between healthy human individuals. Study details: Per donor, three plates held CD4 naive cells, three held CD4 memory, two held CD8 naive and one held CD8 memory. Notes on the study in general: Across subsets, estimated richness was generally greater for naive than for memory populations. A small donor pool kept down the genetic and exposure-history diversity that was represented.

Only CD45RO-negative cells positively selected for CCR7 counted as naive CD8 cells, so terminally differentiated effector memory CD45RA+ cells were excluded. Points on this clone: Its cognate antigen is unknown.

Germline CDR1 reads SGHNT; CDR2 reads YYREEE (reference sequence). The CDR3 loop spans 16 amino acids. Trimming removed 5 bases from V and 0 bases from J; junction bases left unmatched: 7. Using approximately 190 ng DNA, approximately 27,000 T cell genomes, the sorted-subset replicate PCRs were run. Sequencing was performed with immunoSEQ multiplex PCR; in TCRdb, only in-frame clones are kept and a portion is missing. Of approximately 1.9 million clones listed, 85% to 95% were seen once; the top ten hold about 1.7%. Material: naive CD8+ T cells from PBMCs. The sequence derives from a man aged 18-30 years in good health. Some clones in this sample may be carry-over from other donors' samples. This chain links TRBV5-4 with TRBJ2-5, with 10 bases identical to TRBD2. This CDR3 reads CASSPPGLANQETQYF. CDR3 bases: TGTGCCAGCAGTCCCCCGGGACTAGCGAACCAAGAGACCCAGTACTTC.